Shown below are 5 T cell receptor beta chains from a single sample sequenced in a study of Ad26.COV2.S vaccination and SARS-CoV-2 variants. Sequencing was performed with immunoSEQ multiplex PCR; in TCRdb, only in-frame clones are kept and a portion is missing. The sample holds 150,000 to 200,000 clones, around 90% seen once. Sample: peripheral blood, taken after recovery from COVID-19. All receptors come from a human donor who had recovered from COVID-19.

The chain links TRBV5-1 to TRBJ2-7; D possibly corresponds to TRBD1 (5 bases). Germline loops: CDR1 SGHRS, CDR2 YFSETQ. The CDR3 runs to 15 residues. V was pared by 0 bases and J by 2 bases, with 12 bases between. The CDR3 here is CASSLEVGVTYEQYF. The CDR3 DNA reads TGCGCCAGCAGCTTGGAGGTAGGGGTTACCTACGAGCAGTACTTC.

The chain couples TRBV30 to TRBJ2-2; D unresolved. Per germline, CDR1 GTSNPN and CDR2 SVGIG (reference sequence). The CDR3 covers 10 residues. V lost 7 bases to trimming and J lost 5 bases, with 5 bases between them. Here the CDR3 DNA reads TGTGCCTTTAGTACCGGGGAGCTGTTTTTT. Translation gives CAFSTGELFF.

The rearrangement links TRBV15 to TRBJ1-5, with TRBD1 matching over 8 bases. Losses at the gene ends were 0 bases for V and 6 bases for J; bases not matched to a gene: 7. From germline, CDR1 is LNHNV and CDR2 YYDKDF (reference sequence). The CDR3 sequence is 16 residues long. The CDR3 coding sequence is TGTGCCACCAGCAGAGATGGACAGGGTCCCCCTCAGCCCCAGCATTTT. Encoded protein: CATSRDGQGPPQPQHF.

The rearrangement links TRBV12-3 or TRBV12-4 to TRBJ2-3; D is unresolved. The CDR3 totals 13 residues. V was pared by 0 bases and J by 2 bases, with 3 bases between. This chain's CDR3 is CASSLAATDTQYF. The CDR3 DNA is TGTGCCAGCAGTTTAGCCGCCACAGATACGCAGTATTTT.

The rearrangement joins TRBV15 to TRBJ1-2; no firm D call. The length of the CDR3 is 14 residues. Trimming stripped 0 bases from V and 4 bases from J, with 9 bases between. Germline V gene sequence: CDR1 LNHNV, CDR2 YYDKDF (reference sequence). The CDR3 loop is CATSREEGIYGYTF. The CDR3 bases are TGTGCCACCAGCAGAGAGGAGGGTATCTATGGCTACACCTTC. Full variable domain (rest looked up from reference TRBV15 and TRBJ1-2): DAMVIQNPRYQVTQFGKPVTLSCSQTLNHNVMYWYQQKSSQAPKLLFHYYDKDFNNEADTPDNFQSRRPNTSFCFLDIRSPGLGDTAMYLCATSREEGIYGYTFGSGTRLTVV.